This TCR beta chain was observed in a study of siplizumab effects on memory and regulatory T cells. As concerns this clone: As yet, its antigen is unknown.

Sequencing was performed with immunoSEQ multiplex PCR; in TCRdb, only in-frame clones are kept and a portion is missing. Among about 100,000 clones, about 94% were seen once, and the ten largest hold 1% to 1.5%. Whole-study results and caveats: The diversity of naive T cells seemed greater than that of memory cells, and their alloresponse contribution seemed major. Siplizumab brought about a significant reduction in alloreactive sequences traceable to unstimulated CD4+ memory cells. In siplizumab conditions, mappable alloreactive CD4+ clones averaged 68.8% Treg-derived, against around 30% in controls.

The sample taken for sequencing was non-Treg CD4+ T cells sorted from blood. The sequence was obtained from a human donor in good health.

This CDR3 is CATSRDLWRTGNTYEQYF. The CDR3 DNA is TGTGCCACCAGCAGAGACCTTTGGCGGACAGGGAATACCTACGAGCAGTACTTC. The chain carries TRBV15 and TRBJ2-7; 8 nucleotides line up with TRBD1. The CDR3 loop spans 18 amino acids. The germline gives CDR1 LNHNV, CDR2 YYDKDF (reference sequence). The V gene end was trimmed by 0 bases and the J gene end by 2 bases; junction bases not matched to a gene: 12.